This T cell receptor beta chain was recovered during a study of CD8+ T cells in alopecia areata. Study-wide results and limits: Scalp and blood retained many expanded lesional clones during tofacitinib.

Described treatment: oral pan-JAK inhibitor, 5-10 mg twice daily. cDNA serving as the sequencing template came from extracted, reverse transcribed RNA. TCRdb keeps only in-frame clones here, not all; method: immunoSEQ multiplex PCR. This table holds 150,000 to 200,000 clones, around 58% found once. Worth noting for this clone: Its specificity is unknown.

The sequence came from a human donor with alopecia areata. This specimen consisted of CD4+ T cells sorted from blood, obtained at approximately week 60, from a patient treated with tofacitinib.

The CDR3 DNA reads TGTGCCACCTTGACCCCGGGGGCCAAGGGCAATGAGCAGTTCTTC. It is translated as CATLTPGAKGNEQFF. The chain carries TRBV15 and TRBJ2-1, with D perhaps matching TRBD1 or TRBD2 (6 bases each). Germline CDR1 reads LNHNV; CDR2 reads YYDKDF (reference sequence). V lost 8 bases and J lost 6, with 20 bases in between. The CDR3 length is 15 residues.